This T cell receptor beta chain was identified in a study of regulatory T cells in long-lasting Graves disease. The CDR3 runs to 17 residues. Germline values: CDR1 SGHRS, CDR2 YFSETQ. J gave up 2 bases and V 2 bases, and 10 bases lay outside the gene matches. The TCR beta library used iRepertoire HTBI primers with Arm-PCR amplification of CDR3. TCRdb used MiXCR to reprocess the multiplex PCR reads, holding one entry per CDR3 protein. The sample records some 560,000 distinct CDR3 sequences, around 16% being singletons. As to time point: newly diagnosed GD, antithyroid drugs for less than 3 months. Scientists built the TCR library using RNA that was extracted from PBMCs. This same sample was also part of a study on T cells in Graves' hyperthyroidism and ophthalmopathy.

The starting material was peripheral blood mononuclear cells (PBMCs), obtained at new diagnosis, from a patient treated with antithyroid drugs. The TCR originated in a woman aged 40-60 years with Graves disease. V usage is TRBV5-1 and J usage is TRBJ2-5; TRBD1 matches 9 bases. CDR3 region: CASSLGLGQGPQETQYF. The CDR3 nucleotides are TGCGCCAGCAGCTTAGGACTGGGACAGGGACCTCAAGAGACCCAGTACTTC.